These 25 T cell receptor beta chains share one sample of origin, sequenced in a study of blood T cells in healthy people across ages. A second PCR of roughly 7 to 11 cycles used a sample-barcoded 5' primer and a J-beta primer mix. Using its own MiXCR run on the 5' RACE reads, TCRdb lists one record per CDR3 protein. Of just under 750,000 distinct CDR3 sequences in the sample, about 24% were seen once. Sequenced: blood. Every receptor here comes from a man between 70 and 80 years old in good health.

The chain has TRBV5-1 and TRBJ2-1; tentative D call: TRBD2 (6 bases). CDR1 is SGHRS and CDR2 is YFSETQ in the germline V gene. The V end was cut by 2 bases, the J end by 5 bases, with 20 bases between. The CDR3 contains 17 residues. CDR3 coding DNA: TGCGCCAGCAGCTTAGGTGGGACTCCAGCTCAGGACAATGAGCAGTTCTTC. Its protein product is CASSLGGTPAQDNEQFF.

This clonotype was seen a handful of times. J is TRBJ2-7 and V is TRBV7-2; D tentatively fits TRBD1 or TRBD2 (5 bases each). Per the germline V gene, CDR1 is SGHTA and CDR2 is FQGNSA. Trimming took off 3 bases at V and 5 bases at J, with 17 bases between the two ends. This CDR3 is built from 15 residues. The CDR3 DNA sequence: TGTGCCAGCAGCTTTATGGTGGGACCTCGTGACGAGCAGTACGTC. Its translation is CASSFMVGPRDEQYV.

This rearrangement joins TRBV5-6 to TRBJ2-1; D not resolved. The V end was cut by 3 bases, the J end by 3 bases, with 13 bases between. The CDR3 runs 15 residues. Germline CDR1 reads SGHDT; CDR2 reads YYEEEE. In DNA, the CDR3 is TGTGCCAGCAGCTATTTCACCAGCGACTACAATGAGCAGTTCTTC. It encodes CASSYFTSDYNEQFF.

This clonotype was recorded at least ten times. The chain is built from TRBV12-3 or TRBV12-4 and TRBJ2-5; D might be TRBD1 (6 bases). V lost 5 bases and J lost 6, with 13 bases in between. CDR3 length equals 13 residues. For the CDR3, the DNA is TGTGCCAGCAGTATAGGACAGAAGCAGACCCAGTACTTC. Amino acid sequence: CASSIGQKQTQYF.

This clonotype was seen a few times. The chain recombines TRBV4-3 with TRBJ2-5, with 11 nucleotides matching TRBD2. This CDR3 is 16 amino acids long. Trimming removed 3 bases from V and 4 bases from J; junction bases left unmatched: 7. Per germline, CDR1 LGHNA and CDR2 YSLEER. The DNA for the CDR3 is TGCGCCAGCAGCCAGTCACTAGCGGGAGCTGCAGAGACCCAGTACTTC. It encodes CASSQSLAGAAETQYF.

CDR3 nucleotide sequence: TGTGCCAGCAAAGGGGGGACGGACACCGGGGAGCTGTTTTTT. Translating it yields CASKGGTDTGELFF. This sequence joins TRBV6-6 and TRBJ2-2; either TRBD1 or TRBD2 may supply D (6 bases each). V lost 7 bases, J lost 3 bases, and 12 bases lay in between. Germline lookup yields CDR1 MNHNY and CDR2 SVGAGI (reference sequence). The CDR3 is 14 amino acids.

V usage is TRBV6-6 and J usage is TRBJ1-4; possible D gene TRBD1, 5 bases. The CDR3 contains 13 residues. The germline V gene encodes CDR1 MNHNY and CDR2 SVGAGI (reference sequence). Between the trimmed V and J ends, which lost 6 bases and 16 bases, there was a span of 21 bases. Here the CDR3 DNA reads TGTGCCAGCAGGCCAGGGAACGGGGTCAATTCGTTTTTT. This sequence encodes CASRPGNGVNSFF.

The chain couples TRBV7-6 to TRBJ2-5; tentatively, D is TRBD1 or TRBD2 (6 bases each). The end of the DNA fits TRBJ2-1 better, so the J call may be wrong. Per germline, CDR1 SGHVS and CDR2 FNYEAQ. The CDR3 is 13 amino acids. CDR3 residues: CASSLGGAREQFF. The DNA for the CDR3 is TGTGCCAGCAGCTTAGGGGGGGCCCGTGAGCAGTTCTTC.

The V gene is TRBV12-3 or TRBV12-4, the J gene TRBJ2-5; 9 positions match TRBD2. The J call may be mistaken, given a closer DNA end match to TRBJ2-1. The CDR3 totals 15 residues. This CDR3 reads CASSPGIAGVNEQFF. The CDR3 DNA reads TGTGCCAGCAGCCCTGGGATAGCGGGAGTCAATGAGCAGTTCTTC.

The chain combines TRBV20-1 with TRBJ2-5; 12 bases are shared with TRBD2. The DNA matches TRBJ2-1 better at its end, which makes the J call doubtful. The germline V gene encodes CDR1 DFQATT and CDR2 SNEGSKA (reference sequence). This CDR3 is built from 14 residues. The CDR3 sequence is CSARNLAGGDEQFF. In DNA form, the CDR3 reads TGCAGTGCTAGAAATCTAGCGGGAGGGGATGAGCAGTTCTTC.

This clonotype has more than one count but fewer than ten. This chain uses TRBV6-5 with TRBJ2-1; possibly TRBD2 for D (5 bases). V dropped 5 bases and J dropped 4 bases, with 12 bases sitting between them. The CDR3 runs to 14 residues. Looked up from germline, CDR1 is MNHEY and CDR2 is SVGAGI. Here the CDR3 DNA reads TGTGCCAGCAGTCCGGGGTGGGATTACAATGAGCAGTTCTTC. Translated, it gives CASSPGWDYNEQFF.

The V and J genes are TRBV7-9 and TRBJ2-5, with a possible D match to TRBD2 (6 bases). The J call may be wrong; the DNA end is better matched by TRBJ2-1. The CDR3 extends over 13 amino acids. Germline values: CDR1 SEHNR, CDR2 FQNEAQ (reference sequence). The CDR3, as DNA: TGTGCCAGCAGCTTGGGACTGTTCCATGAGCAGTTCTTC. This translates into CASSLGLFHEQFF.

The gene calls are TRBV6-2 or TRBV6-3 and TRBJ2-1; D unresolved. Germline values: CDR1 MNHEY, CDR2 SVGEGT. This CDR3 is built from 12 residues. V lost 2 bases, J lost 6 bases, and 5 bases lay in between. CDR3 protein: CASSYPSNEQFF. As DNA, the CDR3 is TGTGCCAGCAGTTACCCCTCCAATGAGCAGTTCTTC.

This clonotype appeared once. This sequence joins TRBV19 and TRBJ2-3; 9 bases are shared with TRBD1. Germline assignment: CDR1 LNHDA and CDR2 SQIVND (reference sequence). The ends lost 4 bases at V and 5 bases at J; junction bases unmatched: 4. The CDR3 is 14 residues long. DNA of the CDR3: TGTGCCAGTAGTACCGGACAGGGGATAGATACGCAGTATTTT. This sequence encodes CASSTGQGIDTQYF. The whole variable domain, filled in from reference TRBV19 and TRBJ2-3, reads DGGITQSPKYLFRKEGQNVTLSCEQNLNHDAMYWYRQDPGQGLRLIYYSQIVNDFQKGDIAEGYSVSREKKESFPLTVTSAQKNPTAFYLCASSTGQGIDTQYFGPGTRLTVL.

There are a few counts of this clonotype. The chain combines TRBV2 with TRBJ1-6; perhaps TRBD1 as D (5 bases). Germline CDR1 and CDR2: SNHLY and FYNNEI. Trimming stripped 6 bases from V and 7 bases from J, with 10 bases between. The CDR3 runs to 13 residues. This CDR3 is CASRGEGNSPLHF. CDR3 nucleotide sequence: TGTGCCAGCAGGGGCGAGGGGAATTCACCCCTCCACTTT.

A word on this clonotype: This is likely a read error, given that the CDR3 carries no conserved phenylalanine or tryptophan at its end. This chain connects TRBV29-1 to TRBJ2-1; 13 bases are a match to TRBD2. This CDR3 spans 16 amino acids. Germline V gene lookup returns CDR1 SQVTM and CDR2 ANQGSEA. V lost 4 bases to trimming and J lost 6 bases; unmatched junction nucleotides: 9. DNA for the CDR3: TGCAGCGTTGTGTTCTGGGGACTAGCGGGAACCAATGAGCAGTTCTCC. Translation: CSVVFWGLAGTNEQFS.

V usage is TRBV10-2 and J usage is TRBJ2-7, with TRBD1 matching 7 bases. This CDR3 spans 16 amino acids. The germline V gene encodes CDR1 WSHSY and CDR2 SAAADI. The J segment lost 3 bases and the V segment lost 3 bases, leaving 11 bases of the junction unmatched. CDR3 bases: TGCGCCAGCAGTGATAAACGGGACAGAGCTCTCTACGAGCAGTACTTC. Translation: CASSDKRDRALYEQYF.

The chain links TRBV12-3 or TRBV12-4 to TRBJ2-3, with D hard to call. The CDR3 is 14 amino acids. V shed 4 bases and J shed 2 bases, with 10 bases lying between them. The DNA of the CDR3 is TGTGCCAGCAGTTCTTTGGGCCCCACAGATACGCAGTATTTT. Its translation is CASSSLGPTDTQYF.

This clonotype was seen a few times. The CDR3 coding sequence is TGTGCCAGCAGGGTGCGACAAGATGGGGGCTACACCTTC. It encodes CASRVRQDGGYTF. This chain uses TRBV7-9 with TRBJ1-2; D remains ambiguous. The CDR3 is made up of 13 amino acids. V lost 6 bases to trimming and J lost 8 bases, with 16 bases between them. The germline V gene has CDR1 SEHNR and CDR2 FQNEAQ (reference sequence).

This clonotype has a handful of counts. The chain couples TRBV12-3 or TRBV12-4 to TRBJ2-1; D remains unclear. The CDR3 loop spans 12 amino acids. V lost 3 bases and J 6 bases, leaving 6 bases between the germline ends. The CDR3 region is CASSFRPNEQFF. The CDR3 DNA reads TGTGCCAGCAGTTTTAGGCCCAATGAGCAGTTCTTC.

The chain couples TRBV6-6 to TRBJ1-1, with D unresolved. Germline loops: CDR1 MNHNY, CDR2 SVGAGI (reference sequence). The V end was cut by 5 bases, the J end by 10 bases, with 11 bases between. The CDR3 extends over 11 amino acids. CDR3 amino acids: CASSPYSGAFF. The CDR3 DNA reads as TGTGCCAGCAGTCCCTATAGTGGAGCTTTCTTT.

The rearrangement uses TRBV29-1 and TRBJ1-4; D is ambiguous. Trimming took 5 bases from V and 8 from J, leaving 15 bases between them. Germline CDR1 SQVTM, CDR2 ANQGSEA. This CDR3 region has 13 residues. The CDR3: CSVRLRADEKLFF. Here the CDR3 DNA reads TGCAGCGTTCGTCTCCGGGCGGACGAAAAACTGTTTTTT.

CDR3 DNA: TGTGCCAGCAGTTTCTCAGACAGGGTTGATCAGCCCCAGCATTTT. Its protein product is CASSFSDRVDQPQHF. This sequence joins TRBV28 and TRBJ1-5; 7 nucleotides line up with TRBD1. Germline V gene lookup returns CDR1 MDHEN and CDR2 SYDVKM. Trimming cost V 3 bases and J 5 bases; bases outside gene matches: 7. The CDR3 is 15 amino acids.

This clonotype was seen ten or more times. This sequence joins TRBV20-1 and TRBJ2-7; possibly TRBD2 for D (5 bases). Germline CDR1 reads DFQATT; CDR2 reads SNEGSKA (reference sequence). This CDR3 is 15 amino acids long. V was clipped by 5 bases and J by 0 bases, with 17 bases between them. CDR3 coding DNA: TGCAGTGCTCAGGACGGGGTAAGGGCCTCCTACGAGCAGTACTTC. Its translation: CSAQDGVRASYEQYF.

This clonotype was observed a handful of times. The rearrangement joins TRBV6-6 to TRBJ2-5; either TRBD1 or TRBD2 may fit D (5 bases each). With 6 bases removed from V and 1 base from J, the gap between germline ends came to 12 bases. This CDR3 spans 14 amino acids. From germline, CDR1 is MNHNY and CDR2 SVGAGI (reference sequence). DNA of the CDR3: TGTGCCAGCAGGGTCCGGGACGGCCAAGAGACCCAGTACTTC. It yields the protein CASRVRDGQETQYF.